These 12 T cell receptor beta chains were sequenced from one sample in a study of blood T cell repertoires in COVID-19. TCRdb keeps only in-frame clones here, not all; method: immunoSEQ multiplex PCR. The sample gives 100,000 or so clones, about 85% of which show up once; roughly 4.5% is in the top ten. Input material: peripheral blood. The receptors were gathered from a man aged 45-60 years with acute or convalescent COVID-19.

This clone was observed a few times. The chain uses TRBV27 and TRBJ2-1, with 7 bases matching TRBD1. V was clipped by 2 bases and J by 8 bases; unmatched bases: 6. CDR3 length: 14 residues. Germline CDR1 reads MNHEY; CDR2 reads SMNVEV (reference sequence). CDR3 amino acids: CASSLDTGADEQFF. As DNA, the CDR3 is TGTGCCAGCAGTTTAGACACAGGGGCCGATGAGCAGTTCTTC.

The chain combines TRBV3-1 (or the pseudogene TRBV3-2) with TRBJ2-2; no firm D call. Germline-derived CDR1 and CDR2 are LGHDT and YNNKEL (reference sequence). With 3 bases removed from V and 0 bases from J, the gap between germline ends came to 8 bases. This CDR3 is 15 amino acids long. CDR3 coding DNA: TGTGCCAGCAGCCAGGGCAACCCGAACACCGGGGAGCTGTTTTTT. This codes for CASSQGNPNTGELFF.

This rearrangement joins TRBV29-1 to TRBJ1-6; D is uncertain. Germline V gene sequence: CDR1 SQVTM, CDR2 ANQGSEA. The CDR3 spans 13 residues. Trimming pared 5 bases from V and 3 bases from J, leaving 8 bases between. This CDR3 is CSVRLNYNSPLHF. For the CDR3, the DNA is TGCAGCGTTCGACTGAACTATAATTCACCCCTCCACTTT.

The V call is TRBV6-5, the J call TRBJ1-5; no clear D. The V gene's germline CDR1 is MNHEY and CDR2 SVGAGI. The germline V and J ends were trimmed by 7 bases and 6 bases, with 10 bases remaining between them. This CDR3 is 12 amino acids long. The CDR3 spells CASTVGSQPQHF. DNA of the CDR3: TGTGCCAGCACCGTTGGCTCTCAGCCCCAGCATTTT.

The table lists this clone with a count of one. V is TRBV5-1 and J is TRBJ2-3, with 10 nucleotides matching TRBD2. The V segment lost 3 bases and the J segment 0 bases; nucleotides outside the gene matches: 10. This CDR3 spans 18 amino acids. Germline-derived CDR1 and CDR2 are SGHRS and YFSETQ. The CDR3 loop is CASSSPPGLAVSTDTQYF. CDR3 in DNA: TGCGCCAGCAGCTCCCCCCCTGGACTAGCGGTTAGCACAGATACGCAGTATTTT.

The chain has TRBV11-2 and TRBJ1-1; D is unclear. Germline CDR1 is SGHAT and CDR2 is FQNNGV. This CDR3 is 14 amino acids long. The V end was cut by 5 bases, the J end by 3 bases, with 13 bases between. The CDR3 region is CASSLLSVYTEAFF. CDR3 nucleotides: TGTGCCAGCAGCCTTTTAAGCGTATACACTGAAGCTTTCTTT. Combining the CDR3 with reference TRBV11-2 and TRBJ1-1 gives the whole variable domain EAGVAQSPRYKIIEKRQSVAFWCNPISGHATLYWYQQILGQGPKLLIQFQNNGVVDDSQLPKDRFSAERLKGVDSTLKIQPAKLEDSAVYLCASSLLSVYTEAFFGQGTRLTVV.

The J gene is TRBJ1-2, the V gene TRBV30; D ambiguous. V lost 4 bases to trimming and J lost 0 bases, with 12 bases between them. Germline V gives CDR1 GTSNPN, CDR2 SVGIG (reference sequence). This CDR3 is 14 amino acids long. As DNA, the CDR3 is TGTGCCTGGACCATACAGACACCTAACTATGGCTACACCTTC. This sequence encodes CAWTIQTPNYGYTF.

The gene calls are TRBV7-2 and TRBJ1-1; perhaps TRBD1 as D (5 bases). CDR1 and CDR2 from the germline V gene are SGHTA and FQGNSA. The CDR3 length is 14 residues. V gave up 2 bases and J gave up 0 bases, with 7 bases separating them. The CDR3 region has the DNA TGTGCCAGCAGCTTAATCAGGGTGAACACTGAAGCTTTCTTT. Translation: CASSLIRVNTEAFF.

The rearrangement uses TRBV27 and TRBJ2-1, with D hard to call. V was pared by 0 bases and J by 1 base, with 7 bases between. The V gene's germline CDR1 is MNHEY and CDR2 SMNVEV (reference sequence). This CDR3 is built from 15 residues. CDR3 region: CASSLSTPSYNEQFF. In DNA form, the CDR3 reads TGTGCCAGCAGTTTATCCACTCCTTCCTACAATGAGCAGTTCTTC.

This clone was seen a few times. The CDR3 sequence is CASSPDDRGLSALAKNIQYF. CDR3 bases: TGCGCCAGCAGCCCCGATGACAGGGGGCTGTCGGCTCTAGCCAAAAACATTCAGTACTTC. This sequence joins TRBV4-1 and TRBJ2-4; 10 nucleotides match TRBD1. The CDR3 totals 20 residues. J gave up 0 bases and V 4 bases, and 15 bases lay outside the gene matches. Germline CDR1 MGHRA, CDR2 YSYEKL.

The CDR3 bases are TGTGCCAGCAGCTTAGGGTCAGGGGTAAAACAGCCCCAGCATTTT. This encodes CASSLGSGVKQPQHF. The chain combines TRBV7-8 with TRBJ1-5, with a tentative D call TRBD1 (6 bases). The CDR3 covers 15 residues. The germline CDR1 and CDR2 sequences are SGHVS and FQNEAQ. V lost 1 base to trimming and J lost 7 bases, with 14 bases between them.

The CDR3 DNA is TGTGCCACCGCGGGACAGGGGAGAGATGAGCAGTTCTTC. It codes for CATAGQGRDEQFF. The chain couples TRBV24-1 to TRBJ2-1; 10 positions agree with TRBD1. The trim removed 9 bases at V and 8 bases at J, leaving 6 bases unmatched. Germline-derived CDR1 and CDR2 are KGHDR and SFDVKD. The CDR3 is 13 residues long.